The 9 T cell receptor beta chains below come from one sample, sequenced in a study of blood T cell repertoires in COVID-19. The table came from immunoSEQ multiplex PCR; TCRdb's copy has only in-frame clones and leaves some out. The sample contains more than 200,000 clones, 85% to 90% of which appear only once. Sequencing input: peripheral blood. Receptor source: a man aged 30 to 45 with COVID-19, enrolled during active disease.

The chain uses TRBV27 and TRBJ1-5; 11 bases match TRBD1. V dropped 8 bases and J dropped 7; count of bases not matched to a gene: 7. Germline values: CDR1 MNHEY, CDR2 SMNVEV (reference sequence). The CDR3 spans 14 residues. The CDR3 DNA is TGTGCCAGCGGGGACAGGGGGAAAAAGCAGCCCCAGCATTTT. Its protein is CASGDRGKKQPQHF.

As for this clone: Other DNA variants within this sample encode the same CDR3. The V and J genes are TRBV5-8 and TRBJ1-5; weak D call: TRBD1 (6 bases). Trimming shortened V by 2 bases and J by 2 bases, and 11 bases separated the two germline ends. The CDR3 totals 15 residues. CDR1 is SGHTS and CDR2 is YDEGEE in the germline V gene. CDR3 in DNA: TGTGCCAGCAGCTTCCAGGGGTCGGGCAATCAGCCCCAGCATTTT. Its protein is CASSFQGSGNQPQHF.

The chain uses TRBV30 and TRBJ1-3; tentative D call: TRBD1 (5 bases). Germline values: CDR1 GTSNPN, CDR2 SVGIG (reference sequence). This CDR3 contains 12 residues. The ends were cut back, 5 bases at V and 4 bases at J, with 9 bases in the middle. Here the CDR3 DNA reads TGTGCCTGGTCGACAGACGGAAACACCATATATTTT. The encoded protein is CAWSTDGNTIYF.

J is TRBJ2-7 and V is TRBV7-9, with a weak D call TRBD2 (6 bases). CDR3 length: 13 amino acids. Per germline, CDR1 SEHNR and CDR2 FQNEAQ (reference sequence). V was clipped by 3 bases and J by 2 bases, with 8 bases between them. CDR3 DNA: TGTGCCAGCAGCTTCGGGGGAACCTACGAGCAGTACTTC. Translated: CASSFGGTYEQYF. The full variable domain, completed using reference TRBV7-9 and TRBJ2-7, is DTGVSQNPRHKITKRGQNVTFRCDPISEHNRLYWYRQTLGQGPEFLTYFQNEAQLEKSRLLSDRFSAERPKGSFSTLEIQRTEQGDSAMYLCASSFGGTYEQYFGPGTRLTVT.

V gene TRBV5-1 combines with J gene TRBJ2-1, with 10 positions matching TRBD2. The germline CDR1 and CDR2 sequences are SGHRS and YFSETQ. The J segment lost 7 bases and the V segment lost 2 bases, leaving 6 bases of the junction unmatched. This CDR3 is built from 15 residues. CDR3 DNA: TGCGCCAGCAGCTTCTCAGCGGGAGGGCAAAATGAGCAGTTCTTC. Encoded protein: CASSFSAGGQNEQFF. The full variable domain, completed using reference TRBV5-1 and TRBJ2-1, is KAGVTQTPRYLIKTRGQQVTLSCSPISGHRSVSWYQQTPGQGLQFLFEYFSETQRNKGNFPGRFSGRQFSNSRSEMNVSTLELGDSALYLCASSFSAGGQNEQFFGPGTRLTVL.

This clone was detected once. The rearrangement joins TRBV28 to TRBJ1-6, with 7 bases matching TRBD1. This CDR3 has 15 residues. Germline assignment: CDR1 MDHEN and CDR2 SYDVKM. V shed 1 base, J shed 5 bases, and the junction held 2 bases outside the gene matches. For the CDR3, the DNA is TGTGCCAGCAGTTTATTTGGGACAGATAATTCACCCCTCCACTTT. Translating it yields CASSLFGTDNSPLHF.

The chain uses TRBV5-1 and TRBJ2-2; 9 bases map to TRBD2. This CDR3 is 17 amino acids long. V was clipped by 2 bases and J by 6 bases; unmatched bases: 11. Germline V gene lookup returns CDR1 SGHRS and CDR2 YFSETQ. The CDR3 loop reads CASSFRSSGKNSGELFF. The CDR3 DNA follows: TGCGCCAGCAGCTTTCGGTCTAGCGGGAAGAATTCCGGGGAGCTGTTTTTT.

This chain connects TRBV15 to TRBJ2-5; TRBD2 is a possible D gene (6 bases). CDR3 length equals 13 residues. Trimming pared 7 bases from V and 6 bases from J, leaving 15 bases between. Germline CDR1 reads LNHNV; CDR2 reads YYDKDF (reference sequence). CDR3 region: CATTEGRLKTQYF. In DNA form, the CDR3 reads TGTGCCACCACCGAGGGGAGGTTGAAGACCCAGTACTTC.

The CDR3 region has the DNA TGTGCCAGCAGCATGAGGGAATTAGGTGGAAACACCATATATTTT. This encodes CASSMRELGGNTIYF. V gene TRBV7-9 combines with J gene TRBJ1-3, with D unresolved. CDR3 size: 15 residues. Germline V gene lookup returns CDR1 SEHNR and CDR2 FQNEAQ (reference sequence). V was pared by 5 bases and J by 3 bases, with 14 bases between.